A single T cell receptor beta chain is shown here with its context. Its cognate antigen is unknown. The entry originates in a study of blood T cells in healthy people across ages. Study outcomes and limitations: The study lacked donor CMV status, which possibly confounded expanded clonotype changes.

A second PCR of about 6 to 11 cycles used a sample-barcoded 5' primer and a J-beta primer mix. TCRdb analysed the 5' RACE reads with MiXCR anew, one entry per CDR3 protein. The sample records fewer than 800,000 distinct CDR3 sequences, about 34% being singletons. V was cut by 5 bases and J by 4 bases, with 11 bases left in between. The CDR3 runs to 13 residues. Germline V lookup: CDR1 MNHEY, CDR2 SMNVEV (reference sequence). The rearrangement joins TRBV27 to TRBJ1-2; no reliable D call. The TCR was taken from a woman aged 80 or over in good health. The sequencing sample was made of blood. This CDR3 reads CASSPSATYGYTF. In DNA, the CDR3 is TGTGCCAGCAGTCCCTCAGCGACCTATGGCTACACCTTC.